The 18 T cell receptor beta chains below were found in one sample sequenced in a study of shared clonotypes between healthy human individuals. Method: immunoSEQ multiplex PCR; TCRdb's copy keeps in-frame clones and lacks some. The table includes over a million clones, roughly 96% detected once. The sequencing input was naive CD4+ T cells sorted from blood. Documented subset: CD45RA+ positively selected. All receptors derive from a man younger than 40 in good health.

This chain joins TRBV15 and TRBJ2-3; 7 positions agree with TRBD2. Germline loops: CDR1 LNHNV, CDR2 YYDKDF (reference sequence). The CDR3 spans 16 residues. With V trimmed by 0 bases and J by 4 bases, 7 bases remained unmatched. Here the CDR3 DNA reads TGTGCCACCAGCAGAGATGAAGCGGGGATCCCAGATACGCAGTATTTT. Its translation is CATSRDEAGIPDTQYF. Looking up the rest from reference TRBV15 and TRBJ2-3 gives the full variable domain: DAMVIQNPRYQVTQFGKPVTLSCSQTLNHNVMYWYQQKSSQAPKLLFHYYDKDFNNEADTPDNFQSRRPNTSFCFLDIRSPGLGDTAMYLCATSRDEAGIPDTQYFGPGTRLTVL.

This chain uses TRBV5-1 with TRBJ1-1; a weak D match, TRBD1 (5 bases). V was shortened by 6 bases and J by 0 bases, with 9 bases between the two germline ends. The length of the CDR3 is 13 residues. Germline V gene lookup returns CDR1 SGHRS and CDR2 YFSETQ. CDR3: CASKAGLNTEAFF. CDR3 nucleotides: TGCGCCAGCAAGGCAGGGTTGAACACTGAAGCTTTCTTT.

The genes are TRBV19 and TRBJ2-3, with 11 bases aligning to TRBD2. Germline V gene lookup returns CDR1 LNHDA and CDR2 SQIVND (reference sequence). The CDR3 is 16 residues long. Trimming took 5 bases from V and 7 from J; bases not matched to a gene: 11. The CDR3, as DNA: TGTGCCAGTAGTGGGGCCGGGCTAGCGGGAGGTTATACGCAGTATTTT. It codes for CASSGAGLAGGYTQYF.

The rearrangement joins TRBV7-8 to TRBJ2-3, with D possibly being TRBD2 (6 bases). CDR3 length: 17 amino acids. Trimming stripped 2 bases from V and 0 bases from J, with 15 bases between. Germline V gene sequence: CDR1 SGHVS, CDR2 FQNEAQ. The CDR3 loop is CASSLSREAPSTDTQYF. In nucleotides, the CDR3 is TGTGCCAGCAGCTTATCGAGGGAGGCTCCCAGCACAGATACGCAGTATTTT. Complete variable domain (other parts from reference TRBV7-8 and TRBJ2-3): GAGVSQSPRYKVAKRGQDVALRCDPISGHVSLFWYQQALGQGPEFLTYFQNEAQLDKSGLPSDRFFAERPEGSVSTLKIQRTQQEDSAVYLCASSLSREAPSTDTQYFGPGTRLTVL.

This clone was seen only once. This sequence joins TRBV5-4 and TRBJ2-4; 8 bases line up with TRBD2. The germline V gene encodes CDR1 SGHNT and CDR2 YYREEE (reference sequence). CDR3 length: 18 amino acids. Germline trimming cut 1 base from V and 4 bases from J; bases unmatched to any gene: 13. The CDR3 spells CASSLFKASGSLKNIQYF. Written as DNA, the CDR3 is TGTGCCAGCAGCTTGTTCAAGGCCAGCGGGAGTTTGAAAAACATTCAGTACTTC. The variable domain in full, completed from reference TRBV5-4 and TRBJ2-4, reads ETGVTQSPTHLIKTRGQQVTLRCSSQSGHNTVSWYQQALGQGPQFIFQYYREEENGRGNFPPRFSGLQFPNYSSELNVNALELDDSALYLCASSLFKASGSLKNIQYFGAGTRLSVL.

This rearrangement joins TRBV29-1 to TRBJ2-7, with 8 bases identical to TRBD1. The germline CDR1 and CDR2 sequences are SQVTM and ANQGSEA. This CDR3 is 12 amino acids long. V lost 6 bases to trimming and J lost 3 bases; unmatched junction nucleotides: 4. The CDR3 DNA follows: TGCAGCGTGCCCGGGACAGGCTACGAGCAGTACTTC. Translated: CSVPGTGYEQYF.

V usage is TRBV10-3 and J usage is TRBJ2-1, with 9 positions matching TRBD1. V shed 1 base, J shed 4 bases, and the junction held 5 bases outside the gene matches. The CDR3 extends over 16 amino acids. Germline V lookup: CDR1 ENHRY, CDR2 SYGVKD. This CDR3 reads CAISEFGTGLYNEQFF. The CDR3, as DNA: TGTGCCATCAGTGAGTTTGGGACAGGGTTATACAATGAGCAGTTCTTC.

J is TRBJ2-3 and V is TRBV18; D may correspond to TRBD1 or TRBD2 (5 bases each). Trimming removed 6 bases at V and 0 bases at J, with 13 bases between. Germline-derived CDR1 and CDR2 are KGHSH and LQKENI. This CDR3 comprises 15 residues. This chain's CDR3 is CASSTGPTSTDTQYF. DNA for the CDR3: TGTGCCAGCTCGACGGGACCGACTAGCACAGATACGCAGTATTTT.

The chain employs TRBV2 and TRBJ2-7, with 10 bases that match TRBD2. The CDR3 runs to 14 residues. V shed 6 bases, J shed 6 bases, and the junction held 8 bases outside the gene matches. Per germline, CDR1 SNHLY and CDR2 FYNNEI. The CDR3 here is CASSTGLAVAEQYF. The DNA for the CDR3 is TGTGCCAGCAGCACCGGACTAGCGGTTGCCGAGCAGTACTTC. The full variable domain, with the rest looked up from reference TRBV2 and TRBJ2-7, is EPEVTQTPSHQVTQMGQEVILRCVPISNHLYFYWYRQILGQKVEFLVSFYNNEISEKSEIFDDQFSVERPDGSNFTLKIRSTKLEDSAMYFCASSTGLAVAEQYFGPGTRLTVT.

The genes are TRBV11-3 and TRBJ2-7; 8 bases are a match to TRBD1. The CDR3 runs to 15 residues. CDR1 is SGHNT, CDR2 YENEEA, per germline. Trimming removed 5 bases from V and 0 bases from J; junction bases left unmatched: 6. The CDR3 spells CASSVGDRSSYEQYF. CDR3 bases: TGTGCCAGCAGCGTAGGGGACAGGTCCTCCTACGAGCAGTACTTC.

V and J are TRBV28 and TRBJ2-7; D is unclear. Germline loops: CDR1 MDHEN, CDR2 SYDVKM. The length of the CDR3 is 14 residues. Trimming left V 7 bases short and J 1 base short, with 14 bases between. This CDR3 is CASNGRIWSYEQYF. As DNA, the CDR3 is TGTGCCAGCAACGGACGCATTTGGTCCTACGAGCAGTACTTC.

This clone was counted a single time. This chain's CDR3 is CASSLIQDHYGYTF. The CDR3 region has the DNA TGTGCCAGCAGCTTAATACAGGACCACTATGGCTACACCTTC. V and J are TRBV7-9 and TRBJ1-2; the D gene is possibly TRBD1 (5 bases). Germline-derived CDR1 and CDR2 are SEHNR and FQNEAQ (reference sequence). V gave up 2 bases and J gave up 3 bases, with 10 bases separating them. This CDR3 contains 14 residues.

This clone has only one observation. The chain recombines TRBV28 with TRBJ1-2; D gene unclear. V dropped 6 bases and J dropped 8 bases, with 13 bases sitting between them. The CDR3 spans 12 residues. Germline CDR1 MDHEN, CDR2 SYDVKM. CDR3 in DNA: TGTGCCAGCAGGGCAAGGCCTAGGGGCTACACCTTC. This encodes CASRARPRGYTF.

The chain recombines TRBV11-2 with TRBJ1-1; possible D gene TRBD1, 5 bases. V lost 5 bases, J lost 4 bases, and 14 bases lay in between. Germline CDR1 SGHAT, CDR2 FQNNGV. The CDR3 totals 14 residues. The DNA for the CDR3 is TGTGCCAGCAGCACGAACAGGAAACCCACTGAAGCTTTCTTT. Translation gives CASSTNRKPTEAFF.

The gene calls are TRBV15 and TRBJ2-1; D may be TRBD2 (6 bases). Trimming stripped 5 bases from V and 7 bases from J, with 18 bases between. The CDR3 is made up of 15 amino acids. CDR1 and CDR2 from the germline V gene are LNHNV and YYDKDF (reference sequence). The CDR3 nucleotides are TGTGCCACCAGCTCTGGGTTCCGGAGCGGGAATGAGCAGTTCTTC. Translation gives CATSSGFRSGNEQFF.

The rearrangement joins TRBV4-1 to TRBJ2-5; D remains ambiguous. The CDR3 is 13 residues long. Trimming cost V 1 base and J 5 bases, with 8 bases left between them. Germline V gives CDR1 MGHRA, CDR2 YSYEKL. The CDR3 nucleotides are TGCGCCAGCAGCCAAGTCCTCAGGGAGACCCAGTACTTC. Translated, it gives CASSQVLRETQYF.

Only one count was recorded for this clone. This chain uses TRBV2 with TRBJ1-3; D may be TRBD1 (5 bases). The germline CDR1 and CDR2 sequences are SNHLY and FYNNEI. With 4 bases removed from V and 0 bases from J, the gap between germline ends came to 13 bases. The CDR3 length is 16 residues. In DNA, the CDR3 is TGTGCCAGCAGTGTCGGGCAGGGATACTCTGGAAACACCATATATTTT. Translating it yields CASSVGQGYSGNTIYF.

The chain couples TRBV11-2 to TRBJ2-2; 10 bases fit TRBD2. The germline V gene encodes CDR1 SGHAT and CDR2 FQNNGV. Trimming cost V 5 bases and J 6 bases; bases outside gene matches: 15. The CDR3 has 18 amino acids. The CDR3: CASSPGASGSKVAGELFF. The CDR3 DNA is TGTGCCAGCAGCCCGGGGGCTAGCGGGAGTAAGGTCGCCGGGGAGCTGTTTTTT.